These 27 T cell receptor beta chains originate from one sample sequenced in a study of T cells in women clearing cervical HPV infection. Method: immunoSEQ multiplex PCR; TCRdb's copy keeps in-frame clones and lacks some. This sample's clone table lists some 40,000 clones. The sequencing sample was made of blood buffy coat. The receptor source for this set is a woman between 18 and 70 years old with a cervical HPV16 infection that either progressed to CIN3+ or cleared (not recorded which).

Notes on this clone: The observed sequence ends 3 residues before the CDR3 terminus, with the missing tail filled in from the germline J gene. V is TRBV7-6 and J is TRBJ1-1; D not resolved. Trimming pared 0 bases from V and 7 bases from J, leaving 9 bases between. CDR3 length equals 13 residues. Germline CDR1 and CDR2: SGHVS and FNYEAQ. Here the CDR3 reads CASSLAAKGEAFF. CDR3 DNA, as far as it was read: TGTGCCAGCAGCTTAGCGGCCAAAGGTGAA. The full variable domain, its missing parts supplied by reference TRBV7-6 and TRBJ1-1, is GAGVSQSPRYKVTKRGQDVALRCDPISGHVSLYWYRQALGQGPEFLTYFNYEAQQDKSGLPNDRFSAERPEGSISTLTIQRTEQRDSAMYRCASSLAAKGEAFFGQGTRLTVV.

Comments on this clone: The read comes to an end 3 residues before the CDR3 does, leaving the germline J gene to fill in the end. The genes are TRBV12-3 or TRBV12-4 and TRBJ2-1, with TRBD2 identical over 8 bases. Unmatched junction bases numbered 7, after V lost 0 bases and J lost 3 bases. The CDR3 extends over 17 amino acids. CDR3 region: CASSLAASGPIYNEQFF. The CDR3 DNA, read in part, is TGTGCCAGCAGTTTAGCGGCTAGCGGGCCCATCTACAATGAG.

Comment on this clone: The CDR3 extends 3 residues past the end of the read, so its final part is completed from the germline J gene. This chain joins TRBV28 and TRBJ1-1; D perhaps matches TRBD1 (5 bases). Trimming took 7 bases from V and 5 from J, leaving 14 bases between them. The germline gives CDR1 MDHEN, CDR2 SYDVKM. The CDR3 loop spans 13 amino acids. CDR3 bases read: TGTGCCAGCATCCTTTCAGGGCGGACTGAA. Translation: CASILSGRTE. The CDR3 in full is CASILSGRTEAFF. Filled out from reference TRBV28 and TRBJ1-1, the complete variable domain reads DVKVTQSSRYLVKRTGEKVFLECVQDMDHENMFWYRQDPGLGLRLIYFSYDVKMKEKGDIPEGYSVSREKKERFSLILESASTNQTSMYLCASILSGRTEAFFGQGTRLTVV.

A remark on this clone: The sequenced fragment ends 3 residues before the CDR3 boundary, so the rest is inferred from the germline J gene. The V gene is TRBV6-2 or TRBV6-3, the J gene TRBJ2-5; D is uncertain. The CDR3 is 16 residues long. V was shortened by 5 bases and J by 4 bases, with 20 bases between the two germline ends. Germline lookup yields CDR1 MNHEY and CDR2 SVGEGT. CDR3 sequence reads: CASSPRSGFRGETQYF. The CDR3 bases that were read are TGTGCCAGCAGTCCCCGGTCGGGTTTTAGAGGAGAGACC.

Concerning this clone itself: Sequence at one end of the junction differs from germline and may be a read error. The read finishes 3 residues shy of the CDR3 end, and the germline J gene is used to complete it. The rearrangement joins TRBV18 to TRBJ1-2; no reliable D call. This CDR3 contains 13 residues. Germline V gives CDR1 KGHSH, CDR2 LQKENI. CDR3 region: CASPPPSQSGYTF. The CDR3 DNA, read in part, is TGTGCCAGCCCACCACCATCGCAGTCTGGC.

This CDR3 is CASSLVGNEQFF. The CDR3 DNA, read in part, is TGTGCCAGCAGCTTAGTAGGGAATGAG. The chain carries TRBV11-2 and TRBJ2-1; D is uncertain. The missing CDR3 end, 3 residues past where the read stops, is filled in from the germline J gene. The length of the CDR3 is 12 residues. The germline V gene encodes CDR1 SGHAT and CDR2 FQNNGV. V was shortened by 1 base and J by 7 bases, with 5 bases between the two germline ends.

Worth noting for this clone: The sequenced fragment ends 3 residues before the CDR3 boundary, so the rest is inferred from the germline J gene. The chain links TRBV5-1 to TRBJ2-2, with TRBD1 identical over 7 bases. The CDR3 contains 14 residues. The germline V gene encodes CDR1 SGHRS and CDR2 YFSETQ. The CDR3 here is CASSPNRGREKLFF. The CDR3 bases that were read are TGCGCCAGCAGCCCCAACAGGGGTAGGGAAAAG.

Incomplete CDR3 DNA: TGTGCCAGCAGCTCGAGGCTAGTGACGGGCTACGAG. Its translation is CASSSRLVTGYE. The complete CDR3 sequence is CASSSRLVTGYEQYF. This chain joins TRBV7-2 and TRBJ2-7; D gene unclear. Read data end 3 residues before the CDR3 end; the end is taken from the germline J gene. This CDR3 contains 15 residues. The V and J ends lost 4 bases and 3 bases respectively, with 16 bases between them. Germline V CDR1 and CDR2: SGHTA, FQGNSA. The full variable domain, with the rest looked up from reference TRBV7-2 and TRBJ2-7, is GAGVSQSPSNKVTEKGKDVELRCDPISGHTALYWYRQSLGQGLEFLIYFQGNSAPDKSGLPSDRFSAERTGGSVSTLTIQRTQQEDSAVYLCASSSRLVTGYEQYFGPGTRLTVT.

As concerns this clone: Coverage ceases 3 residues before the CDR3 finishes, and the germline J gene fills in the end. The genes are TRBV18 and TRBJ2-1; 9 bases map to TRBD2. The V segment lost 5 bases and the J segment 5 bases; nucleotides outside the gene matches: 10. CDR3 length equals 16 residues. Germline CDR1 is KGHSH and CDR2 is LQKENI. The covered CDR3 bases are TGTGCCAGCTCAAGGTACTCTAGCGGGAACAACAATGAG. Translating gives CASSRYSSGNNNE. The whole CDR3 sequence is CASSRYSSGNNNEQFF.

With regard to this clone: Read sequence stops 3 residues before the CDR3 end, and the germline J gene provides the missing end. The rearrangement uses TRBV20-1 and TRBJ2-5; 9 bases line up with TRBD2. Losses at the gene ends were 5 bases for V and 5 bases for J; bases not matched to a gene: 9. The CDR3 spans 14 residues. CDR1 is DFQATT and CDR2 is SNEGSKA in the germline V gene (reference sequence). The CDR3 region is CSALRPLAGETQYF. Partial CDR3 DNA: TGCAGTGCTCTTCGCCCGCTAGCGGGGGAGACC.

Concerning this clone: With the read ending 3 residues before the CDR3 end, the germline J gene is used to fill in that end. This chain links TRBV20-1 with TRBJ1-5; 9 bases match TRBD1. After removal of 3 bases from V and 3 bases from J, the junction contained 6 bases not matched to a gene. From germline, CDR1 is DFQATT and CDR2 SNEGSKA (reference sequence). This CDR3 comprises 15 residues. The CDR3 DNA, read in part, is TGCAGTGCTAGGAACAGGGGGCTTGACAATCAGCCC. This translates into CSARNRGLDNQP. From start to end, the CDR3 is CSARNRGLDNQPQHF.

CDR3 loop: CASRGTGGLETQYF. The covered CDR3 bases are TGTGCCAGCAGAGGGACAGGGGGCCTGGAGACC. The rearrangement joins TRBV28 to TRBJ2-5, with TRBD1 matching over 12 bases. The sequence runs out 3 residues before the end of the CDR3; the remainder is reconstructed from the germline J gene. This CDR3 region has 14 residues. CDR1 is MDHEN and CDR2 is SYDVKM in the germline V gene. V trimming: 6 bases; J trimming: 5 bases; junction bases outside the gene matches: 4.

The CDR3 bases that were read are TGTGCCAGCAGCTCAGGACATCCCGAGCGAACCGGGGAG. It encodes CASSSGHPERTGE. In full, the CDR3 is CASSSGHPERTGELFF. V usage is TRBV13 and J usage is TRBJ2-2; the D gene is possibly TRBD1 (5 bases). The read comes to an end 3 residues before the CDR3 does, leaving the germline J gene to fill in the end. V lost 4 bases and J 5 bases, leaving 17 bases between the germline ends. From germline, CDR1 is PRHDT and CDR2 FYEKMQ (reference sequence). The CDR3 is made up of 16 amino acids.

Concerning this clone: Read coverage stops 3 residues before the CDR3 terminus; the germline J gene supplies the remainder. This chain uses TRBV5-1 with TRBJ1-4; perhaps TRBD1 as D (5 bases). Germline lookup yields CDR1 SGHRS and CDR2 YFSETQ. The germline V and J ends were trimmed by 4 bases and 0 bases, with 10 bases remaining between them. This CDR3 has 15 amino acids. The part of the CDR3 DNA that was read is TGCGCCAGCAGCCCCGCAGGGTCAACTAATGAAAAA. Amino acid sequence: CASSPAGSTNEK. The whole CDR3 sequence is CASSPAGSTNEKLFF.

With respect to this clone: The CDR3 extends 3 residues past the end of the read, so its final part is completed from the germline J gene. The chain links TRBV28 to TRBJ1-6, with 8 nucleotides matching TRBD1. The CDR3 consists of 14 residues. CDR1 is MDHEN, CDR2 SYDVKM, per germline. J gave up 10 bases and V 4 bases, and 6 bases lay outside the gene matches. The CDR3 sequence: CASSSGTGESPLHF. Incomplete CDR3 DNA: TGTGCCAGCAGTTCCGGGACAGGAGAATCACCC. Variable domain in full (rest from reference TRBV28 and TRBJ1-6): DVKVTQSSRYLVKRTGEKVFLECVQDMDHENMFWYRQDPGLGLRLIYFSYDVKMKEKGDIPEGYSVSREKKERFSLILESASTNQTSMYLCASSSGTGESPLHFGNGTRLTVT.

About this clone itself: The read stops 3 residues short of the end of the CDR3; the missing end is completed from the germline J gene. The chain joins TRBV6-1 to TRBJ1-1; D gene ambiguous. There are 12 residues in the CDR3. V was clipped by 4 bases and J by 1 base, with 4 bases between them. In germline, CDR1 is MNHNS, CDR2 SASEGT. The CDR3 sequence is CASSGGNTEAFF. The covered CDR3 bases are TGTGCCAGCAGTGGAGGGAACACTGAA.

As regards this clone: The CDR3 extends 3 residues past the end of the read, so its final part is completed from the germline J gene. J is TRBJ1-5 and V is TRBV19; TRBD1 matches at 10 bases. This CDR3 contains 13 residues. Germline V CDR1 and CDR2: LNHDA, SQIVND (reference sequence). Trimming took 8 bases from V and 6 from J; bases not matched to a gene: 4. The sequenced part of the CDR3 DNA is TGTGCCAGTCGGACAGGGGGATCTCAGCCC. Residues: CASRTGGSQP. Given in full, the CDR3 is CASRTGGSQPQHF.

As concerns this clone: With the read ending 3 residues before the CDR3 end, the germline J gene is used to fill in that end. This chain links TRBV7-9 with TRBJ1-2, with D possibly TRBD1 on 6 matching bases. Trimming pared 5 bases from V and 7 bases from J, leaving 17 bases between. CDR3 length: 14 amino acids. Germline V gene lookup returns CDR1 SEHNR and CDR2 FQNEAQ (reference sequence). The CDR3 DNA, read in part, is TGTGCCAGCAGCCCAAGGGACACCGGGTCTGGC. Translated: CASSPRDTGSG. The CDR3 reads in full as CASSPRDTGSGYTF.

As regards this clone: The read finishes 3 residues shy of the CDR3 end, and the germline J gene is used to complete it. The genes are TRBV7-2 and TRBJ1-2; D not certain. CDR3 size: 12 residues. Germline V gives CDR1 SGHTA, CDR2 FQGNSA. CDR3 sequence reads: CASSQFENDYTF. The part of the CDR3 DNA that was read is TGTGCCAGCAGCCAGTTCGAGAACGAC.

Worth noting for this clone: Coverage ceases 3 residues before the CDR3 finishes, and the germline J gene fills in the end. The chain joins TRBV19 to TRBJ2-7; 8 positions agree with TRBD1. The J segment lost 3 bases and the V segment lost 4 bases, leaving 2 bases of the junction unmatched. The CDR3 sequence is 13 residues long. The germline gives CDR1 LNHDA, CDR2 SQIVND (reference sequence). The CDR3 loop reads CASSNTGGYEQYF. Incomplete CDR3 DNA: TGTGCCAGTAGTAACACAGGGGGCTACGAG.

In regard to this clone: The read ends 3 residues early relative to the CDR3; the germline J gene fills the gap. The chain joins TRBV11-1 to TRBJ2-1, with D possibly TRBD1 on 6 matching bases. This CDR3 region has 14 residues. Trimming removed 1 base from V and 6 bases from J, with 10 bases in between. CDR1 and CDR2 from the germline V gene are SGHAT and FQDESV (reference sequence). CDR3 sequence reads: CASSLGDISNEQFF. Partial CDR3 DNA: TGTGCCAGCAGCTTAGGGGACATCTCCAATGAG. Looking up the rest from reference TRBV11-1 and TRBJ2-1 gives the full variable domain: EAEVAQSPRYKITEKSQAVAFWCDPISGHATLYWYRQILGQGPELLVQFQDESVVDDSQLPKDRFSAERLKGVDSTLKIQPAELGDSAMYLCASSLGDISNEQFFGPGTRLTVL.

A note on this clone: The read is 3 residues too short to cover the CDR3 end, so that end is filled in from the germline J gene. The chain recombines TRBV20-1 with TRBJ2-5, with unresolved D. Germline V gene sequence: CDR1 DFQATT, CDR2 SNEGSKA (reference sequence). This CDR3 is built from 12 residues. V lost 3 bases and J lost 3, with 8 bases in between. CDR3: CSASPTEETQYF. The sequenced CDR3 bases are TGCAGTGCTAGCCCCACAGAAGAGACC.

As regards this clone: The observed sequence ends 3 residues before the CDR3 terminus, with the missing tail filled in from the germline J gene. The chain couples TRBV27 to TRBJ2-2, with a tentative D call TRBD2 (5 bases). The germline V gene encodes CDR1 MNHEY and CDR2 SMNVEV (reference sequence). This CDR3 has 14 amino acids. V was clipped by 10 bases and J by 0 bases, with 12 bases between them. CDR3 protein: CATRTGTNTGELFF. The sequenced part of the CDR3 DNA is TGTGCCACCCGGACTGGCACGAACACCGGGGAG.

As for this clone: The read ends 3 residues shy of where the CDR3 ends; the end is completed using the germline J gene. The V and J genes are TRBV6-2 or TRBV6-3 and TRBJ2-7, with D perhaps TRBD2 (6 bases). The CDR3 totals 14 residues. V gave up 5 bases and J gave up 3 bases, with 14 bases separating them. CDR1 is MNHEY and CDR2 is SVGEGT in the germline V gene. CDR3 amino acids: CASSGPGGFYEQYF. CDR3 DNA, as far as it was read: TGTGCCAGCAGTGGCCCTGGGGGGTTCTACGAG.

With respect to this clone: The read is 3 residues too short to cover the CDR3 end, so that end is filled in from the germline J gene. The J gene is TRBJ2-4, the V gene TRBV7-8, with D possibly TRBD2 on 5 matching bases. Per germline, CDR1 SGHVS and CDR2 FQNEAQ. The CDR3 length is 15 residues. The CDR3 bases that were read are TGTGCCAGCAGCTTAGCTCAGGCGTCCGACTATGGT. This codes for CASSLAQASDYG. In full, the CDR3 is CASSLAQASDYGQYF. The complete variable domain, with remaining parts taken from reference TRBV7-8 and TRBJ2-4, reads GAGVSQSPRYKVAKRGQDVALRCDPISGHVSLFWYQQALGQGPEFLTYFQNEAQLDKSGLPSDRFFAERPEGSVSTLKIQRTQQEDSAVYLCASSLAQASDYGQYFGAGTRLSVL.

Comment on this clone: The read ends 3 residues early relative to the CDR3; the germline J gene fills the gap. This chain joins TRBV7-2 and TRBJ2-1, with 9 bases identical to TRBD2. The CDR3 has 15 amino acids. Unmatched junction bases numbered 6, after V lost 5 bases and J lost 4 bases. From germline, CDR1 is SGHTA and CDR2 FQGNSA. CDR3 DNA (partial): TGTGCCAGCAGCATCTTAGCGGGGGAGTACAATGAG. Translated: CASSILAGEYNE. The CDR3 in its entirety is CASSILAGEYNEQFF.

About this clone itself: Sequencing ends 3 residues short of the CDR3 end; the germline J gene provides the rest. The rearrangement joins TRBV19 to TRBJ1-1; no firm D call. The length of the CDR3 is 15 residues. Germline CDR1 and CDR2: LNHDA and SQIVND (reference sequence). The covered CDR3 bases are TGTGCCAGTAGTATAGGGCGGGCCACCTCCTACGAG. This sequence encodes CASSIGRATSYE. The CDR3 in its entirety is CASSIGRATSYEAFF.